The sequence of this TCR beta chain was determined in a study of cytomegalovirus exposure and HLA in healthy donors. Study observations and caveats: The study recorded 164 TCR beta chains that were cytomegalovirus-associated.

As for this clone: Antigen: not known.

This CDR3 comprises 12 residues. Germline values: CDR1 SEHNR, CDR2 FQNEAQ (reference sequence). J was trimmed by 9 bases and V by 5 bases; bases with no gene match: 7. The primer mix had 60 Vbeta and 13 Jbeta primers. Sequencing used immunoSEQ multiplex PCR; TCRdb keeps in-frame clones, though not all of them. The repertoire consists of around 120,000 clones, with about 85% occurring once and the leading ten covering around 1.7%. The chain recombines TRBV7-9 with TRBJ2-7; TRBD1 aligns across 7 bases. Sequenced sample: PBMCs. The origin of this receptor is a boy younger than 18 in good health and CMV-seronegative. Here the CDR3 reads CASSTDRQGQYF. As DNA, the CDR3 is TGTGCCAGCAGCACGGACAGGCAAGGGCAGTACTTC.